Here is one TCR beta chain with its context. Its antigen is not identified. CDR3 length equals 13 residues. Germline lookup yields CDR1 MNHEY and CDR2 SVGAGI. Trimming took 7 bases from V and 5 from J; bases not matched to a gene: 7. This sample stems from a study of cytomegalovirus exposure and HLA in healthy donors. Points from the study as a whole: Later work associated roughly 17,000 TCR beta sequences with HLA alleles at 0.05 false discovery rate. Presence/absence analyses assumed roughly uniform sequencing depth across donors, which may not hold.

It was with 60 Vbeta and 13 Jbeta primers that the PCR ran. The table came from immunoSEQ multiplex PCR; TCRdb's copy has only in-frame clones and leaves some out. The table has 150,000 to 200,000 clones, under 80% seen once. This TCR derives from a female donor in good health and CMV-seronegative. The source material was PBMCs. This chain connects TRBV6-5 to TRBJ2-7; TRBD2 aligns across 8 bases. The CDR3 DNA reads as TGTGCCAGCAAGACTCCGGGAGGGGACGAGCAGTACTTC. Its translation: CASKTPGGDEQYF.